This TCR beta chain is drawn from a study of T cells in Graves' hyperthyroidism and ophthalmopathy. General study findings and limits: From stable hyperthyroidism, ophthalmopathy was set apart by a 13 V-J model.

Patients aged 18 to 65 had newly diagnosed hyperthyroidism lasting under 2 months. Amplification yielded TCR beta CDR3 regions, with RNA transcripts as the source. First-round RT-PCR with HTBI primers amplified the TCR CDR3 region. TCRdb independently ran MiXCR on the multiplex PCR reads; one entry per CDR3 protein. The data show approximately 530,000 distinct CDR3 sequences, roughly 17% seen once. This clonotype was detected only a few times. The antigen is undetermined. The sequence derives from a young woman with Graves' hyperthyroidism. The specimen was blood.

The chain's CDR3 is CASSYDRGRSPLHF. For the CDR3, the DNA is TGTGCCAGCAGCTATGACAGGGGGCGGTCACCCCTCCACTTT. The genes are TRBV7-9 and TRBJ1-6; TRBD1 matches at 10 bases. J lost 10 bases, V lost 4 bases, and 4 bases had no gene match. The germline gives CDR1 SEHNR, CDR2 FQNEAQ (reference sequence). The CDR3 is 14 residues long.